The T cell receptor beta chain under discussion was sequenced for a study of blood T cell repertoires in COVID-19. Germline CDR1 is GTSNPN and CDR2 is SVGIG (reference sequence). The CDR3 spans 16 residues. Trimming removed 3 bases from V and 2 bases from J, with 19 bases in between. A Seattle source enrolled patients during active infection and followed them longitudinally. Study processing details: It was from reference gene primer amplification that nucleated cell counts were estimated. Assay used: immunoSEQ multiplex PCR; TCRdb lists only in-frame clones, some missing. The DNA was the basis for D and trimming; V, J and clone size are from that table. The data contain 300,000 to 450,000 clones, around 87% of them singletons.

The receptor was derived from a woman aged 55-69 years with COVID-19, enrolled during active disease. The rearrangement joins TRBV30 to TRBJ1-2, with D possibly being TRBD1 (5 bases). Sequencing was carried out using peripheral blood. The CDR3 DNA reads TGTGCCTGGAGCACCCCGGGGGGAGGAAGAAACTATGGCTACACCTTC. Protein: CAWSTPGGGRNYGYTF.